Below, 7 T cell receptor beta chains from the same sample are listed, as sequenced in a study of blood T cell repertoires in COVID-19. Data came from immunoSEQ multiplex PCR; TCRdb stores just in-frame clones and leaves some out. The repertoire holds 95,000 to 150,000 clones, under 80% seen once, with roughly 2% in the top ten. Sample: peripheral blood. The source of these receptors is a man aged 70-80 years with acute or convalescent COVID-19.

The chain joins TRBV6-5 to TRBJ1-2; the match to TRBD1 covers 12 bases. The V gene end was trimmed by 6 bases and the J gene end by 8 bases; junction bases not matched to a gene: 4. The CDR3 consists of 13 residues. The germline V gene encodes CDR1 MNHEY and CDR2 SVGAGI. The CDR3 region is CASRGQGAWGYTF. The CDR3 region has the DNA TGTGCCAGCAGGGGACAGGGGGCCTGGGGCTACACCTTC.

This chain uses TRBV5-4 with TRBJ2-3; D perhaps matches TRBD2 (6 bases). Germline-derived CDR1 and CDR2 are SGHNT and YYREEE (reference sequence). V was clipped by 4 bases and J by 5 bases, with 11 bases between them. This CDR3 region has 13 residues. In DNA form, the CDR3 reads TGTGCCAGCAGCACGGGACTGCAAGATACGCAGTATTTT. Protein product: CASSTGLQDTQYF. Full variable domain (outside the CDR3, taken from reference TRBV5-4 and TRBJ2-3): ETGVTQSPTHLIKTRGQQVTLRCSSQSGHNTVSWYQQALGQGPQFIFQYYREEENGRGNFPPRFSGLQFPNYSSELNVNALELDDSALYLCASSTGLQDTQYFGPGTRLTVL.

The rearrangement joins TRBV4-2 to TRBJ1-1, with 11 bases lining up with TRBD1. V gave up 0 bases and J gave up 5 bases; unmatched junction bases: 5. CDR1 and CDR2 from the germline V gene are LGHNA and YNFKEQ. The CDR3 consists of 16 residues. CDR3 DNA: TGTGCCAGCAGCCAAGACTGGGACAGGGGGGGGACTGAAGCTTTCTTT. As protein: CASSQDWDRGGTEAFF.

The V and J genes are TRBV24-1 and TRBJ2-7, with TRBD1 as a possible D gene (5 bases). Germline CDR1 KGHDR, CDR2 SFDVKD. The CDR3 is 14 residues long. The V end lost 4 bases, the J end lost 5 bases, and 14 bases lay between the germline ends. CDR3 DNA sequence: TGTGCCACCAGTGAGTCGCCAGACAGACACGAGCAGTACTTC. Amino acids: CATSESPDRHEQYF.

The chain carries TRBV19 and TRBJ2-3; TRBD2 is a possible D gene (6 bases). The CDR3 contains 18 residues. Germline V gene sequence: CDR1 LNHDA, CDR2 SQIVND (reference sequence). Trimming cost V 5 bases and J 0 bases, with 21 bases left between them. As DNA, the CDR3 is TGTGCCAGTAGTCCACCCGCGAGGCGCAGCGGGAGCACAGATACGCAGTATTTT. Translation gives CASSPPARRSGSTDTQYF.

This chain connects TRBV2 to TRBJ2-7; TRBD1 agrees at 9 bases. The junction had 11 bases not matched to a gene; V was cut back by 7 bases and J by 7 bases. The CDR3 runs to 14 residues. The V gene's germline CDR1 is SNHLY and CDR2 FYNNEI. CDR3 DNA: TGTGCCAGCACCAACCAGGACAGGGGAGAGGAGCAGTACTTC. Its translation is CASTNQDRGEEQYF.

The chain employs TRBV19 and TRBJ2-5, with 10 bases matching TRBD2. This CDR3 has 17 amino acids. The J segment lost 4 bases and the V segment lost 1 base, leaving 9 bases of the junction unmatched. CDR1 is LNHDA, CDR2 SQIVND, per germline (reference sequence). The CDR3 loop is CASSIGAGGLLAETQYF. Written as DNA, the CDR3 is TGTGCCAGTAGTATAGGAGCGGGGGGGCTTTTAGCAGAGACCCAGTACTTC.